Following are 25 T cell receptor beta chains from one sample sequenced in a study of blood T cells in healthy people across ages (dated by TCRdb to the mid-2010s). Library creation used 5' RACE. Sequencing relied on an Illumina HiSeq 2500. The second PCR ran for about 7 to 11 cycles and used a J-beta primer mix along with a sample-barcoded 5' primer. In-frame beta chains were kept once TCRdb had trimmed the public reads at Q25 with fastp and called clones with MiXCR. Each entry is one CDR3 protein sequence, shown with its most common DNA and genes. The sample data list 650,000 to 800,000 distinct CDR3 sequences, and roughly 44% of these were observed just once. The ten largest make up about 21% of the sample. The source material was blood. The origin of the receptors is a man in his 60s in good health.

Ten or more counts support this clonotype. The CDR3 nucleotides are TGTGCCAGCAGTTCCGGGACAGGGAAGTACGAGCAGTACTTC. The encoded protein is CASSSGTGKYEQYF. V is TRBV12-3 or TRBV12-4 and J is TRBJ2-7; TRBD1 matches at 9 bases. V dropped 4 bases and J dropped 4; count of bases not matched to a gene: 5. The CDR3 has 14 amino acids.

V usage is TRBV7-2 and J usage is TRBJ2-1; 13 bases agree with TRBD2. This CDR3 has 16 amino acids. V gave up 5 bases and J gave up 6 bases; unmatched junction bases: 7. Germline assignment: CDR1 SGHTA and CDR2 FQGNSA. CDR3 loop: CASSSTLAGGLNEQFF. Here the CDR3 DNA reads TGTGCCAGCAGCAGTACACTAGCGGGGGGGCTCAATGAGCAGTTCTTC. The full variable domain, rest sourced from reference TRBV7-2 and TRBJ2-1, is GAGVSQSPSNKVTEKGKDVELRCDPISGHTALYWYRQSLGQGLEFLIYFQGNSAPDKSGLPSDRFSAERTGGSVSTLTIQRTQQEDSAVYLCASSSTLAGGLNEQFFGPGTRLTVL.

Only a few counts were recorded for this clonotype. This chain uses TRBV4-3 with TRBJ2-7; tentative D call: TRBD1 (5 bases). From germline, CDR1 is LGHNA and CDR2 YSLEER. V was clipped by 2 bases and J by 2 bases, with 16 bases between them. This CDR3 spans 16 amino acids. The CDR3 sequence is CASSQTRHRYTYEQYF. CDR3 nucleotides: TGCGCCAGCAGCCAAACCCGACACAGGTACACCTACGAGCAGTACTTC.

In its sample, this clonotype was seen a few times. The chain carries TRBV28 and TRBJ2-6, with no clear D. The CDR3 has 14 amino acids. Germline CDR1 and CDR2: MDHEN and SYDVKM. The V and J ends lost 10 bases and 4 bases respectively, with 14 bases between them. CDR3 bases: TGTGCCATCCGGGCCGGGTCCGGGGCCAACGTCCTGACTTTC. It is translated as CAIRAGSGANVLTF.

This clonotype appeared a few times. The CDR3 DNA follows: TGTGCCAGCAGCTTAGTCGGGGTCCCTCACAATGAGCAGTTCTTC. Residues: CASSLVGVPHNEQFF. The chain is built from TRBV7-9 and TRBJ2-1, with D possibly being TRBD2 (5 bases). The CDR3 is 15 residues long. Germline V gives CDR1 SEHNR, CDR2 FQNEAQ (reference sequence). The V and J ends lost 1 base and 5 bases respectively, with 12 bases between them.

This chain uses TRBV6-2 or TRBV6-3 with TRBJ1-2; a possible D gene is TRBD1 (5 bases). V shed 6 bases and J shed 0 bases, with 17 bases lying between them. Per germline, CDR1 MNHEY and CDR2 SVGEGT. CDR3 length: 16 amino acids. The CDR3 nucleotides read TGTGCCAGCAGCTCGGACCGACAGACAGCTAACTATGGCTACACCTTC. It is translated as CASSSDRQTANYGYTF.

For the CDR3, the DNA is TGTGCCAGCAGCGGAATGGGACAGGGGGCCTACGAGCAGTACTTC. It is translated as CASSGMGQGAYEQYF. V is TRBV5-4 and J is TRBJ2-7, with 11 bases matching TRBD1. Germline V gene sequence: CDR1 SGHNT, CDR2 YYREEE (reference sequence). The J segment lost 2 bases and the V segment lost 4 bases, leaving 5 bases of the junction unmatched. This CDR3 spans 15 amino acids.

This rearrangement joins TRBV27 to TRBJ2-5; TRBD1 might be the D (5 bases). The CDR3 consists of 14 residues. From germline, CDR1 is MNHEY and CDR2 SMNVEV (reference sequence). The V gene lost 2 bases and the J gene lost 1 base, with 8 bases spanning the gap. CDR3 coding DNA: TGTGCCAGCAGTTTAAAGGGGTCCCAAGAGACCCAGTACTTC. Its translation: CASSLKGSQETQYF.

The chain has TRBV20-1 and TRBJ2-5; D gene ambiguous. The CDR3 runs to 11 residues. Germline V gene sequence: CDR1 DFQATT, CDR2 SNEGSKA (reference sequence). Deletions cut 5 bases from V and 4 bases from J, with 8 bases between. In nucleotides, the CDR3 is TGCAGTGCTGTGGCTGGAGAGACCCAGTACTTC. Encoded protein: CSAVAGETQYF.

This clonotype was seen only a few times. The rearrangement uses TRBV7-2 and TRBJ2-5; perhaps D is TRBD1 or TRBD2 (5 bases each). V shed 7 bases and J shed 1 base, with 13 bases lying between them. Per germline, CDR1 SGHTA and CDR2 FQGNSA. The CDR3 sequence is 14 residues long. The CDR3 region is CASTRRGSQETQYF. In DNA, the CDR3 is TGTGCCAGCACCCGTCGGGGCAGCCAAGAGACCCAGTACTTC.

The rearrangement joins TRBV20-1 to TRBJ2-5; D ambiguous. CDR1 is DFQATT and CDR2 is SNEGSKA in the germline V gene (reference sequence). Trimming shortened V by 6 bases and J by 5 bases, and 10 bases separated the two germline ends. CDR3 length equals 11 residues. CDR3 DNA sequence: TGCAGTGCAAGGGAAGACGAGACCCAGTACTTC. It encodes CSAREDETQYF.

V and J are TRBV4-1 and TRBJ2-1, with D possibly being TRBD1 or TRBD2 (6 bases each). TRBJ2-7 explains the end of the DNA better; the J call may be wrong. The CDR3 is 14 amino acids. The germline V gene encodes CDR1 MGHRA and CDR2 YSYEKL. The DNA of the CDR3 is TGCGCCAGCAGCCAAGGGCGCGGGGACAATGAGCAGTACTTC. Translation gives CASSQGRGDNEQYF.

The CDR3 here is CASSLSFPRTEAFF. Here the CDR3 DNA reads TGTGCCAGCAGCTTATCCTTCCCGCGCACTGAAGCTTTCTTT. V gene TRBV7-2 combines with J gene TRBJ1-1; the D is unclear. V lost 2 bases to trimming and J lost 4 bases, with 11 bases between them. Germline lookup yields CDR1 SGHTA and CDR2 FQGNSA. The CDR3 is 14 residues long. Full variable domain (remainder filled in from reference TRBV7-2 and TRBJ1-1): GAGVSQSPSNKVTEKGKDVELRCDPISGHTALYWYRQSLGQGLEFLIYFQGNSAPDKSGLPSDRFSAERTGGSVSTLTIQRTQQEDSAVYLCASSLSFPRTEAFFGQGTRLTVV.

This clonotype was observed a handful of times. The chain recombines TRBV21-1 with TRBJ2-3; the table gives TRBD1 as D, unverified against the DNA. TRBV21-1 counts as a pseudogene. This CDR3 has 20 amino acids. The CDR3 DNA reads TGTGCCAGCAGCAAACGGTATAACCGGGGGGACGGTGCTAGCACAGATACGCAGTATTTT. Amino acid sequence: CASSKRYNRGDGASTDTQYF.

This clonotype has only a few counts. The CDR3 bases are TGCGCCAGCAGCCAAGAGGTGGCAGGGGGAAGGGGCAATCAGCCCCAGCATTTT. It specifies CASSQEVAGGRGNQPQHF. The chain carries TRBV4-3 and TRBJ1-5, with 7 bases identical to TRBD1. Germline V lookup: CDR1 LGHNA, CDR2 YSLEER. The trim removed 0 bases at V and 2 bases at J, leaving 10 bases unmatched. This CDR3 has 18 amino acids.

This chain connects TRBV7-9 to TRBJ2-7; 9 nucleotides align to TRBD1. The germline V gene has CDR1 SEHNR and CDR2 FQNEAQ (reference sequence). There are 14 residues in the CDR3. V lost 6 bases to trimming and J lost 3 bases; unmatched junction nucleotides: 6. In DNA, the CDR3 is TGTGCCAGCAGGAACCGGGACAGGGACTACGAGCAGTACTTC. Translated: CASRNRDRDYEQYF.

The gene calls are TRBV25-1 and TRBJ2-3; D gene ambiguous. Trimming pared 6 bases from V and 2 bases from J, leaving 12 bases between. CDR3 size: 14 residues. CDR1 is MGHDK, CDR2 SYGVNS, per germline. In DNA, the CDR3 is TGTGCCAGCAGCCATACCGGGTCCACAGATACGCAGTATTTT. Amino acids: CASSHTGSTDTQYF.

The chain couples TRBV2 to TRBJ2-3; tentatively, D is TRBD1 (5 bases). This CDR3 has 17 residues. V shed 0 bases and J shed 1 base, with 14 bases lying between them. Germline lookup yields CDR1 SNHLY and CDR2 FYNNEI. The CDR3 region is CASSEALLVRGTDTQYF. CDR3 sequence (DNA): TGTGCCAGCAGTGAAGCGCTTCTCGTCAGGGGCACAGATACGCAGTATTTT.

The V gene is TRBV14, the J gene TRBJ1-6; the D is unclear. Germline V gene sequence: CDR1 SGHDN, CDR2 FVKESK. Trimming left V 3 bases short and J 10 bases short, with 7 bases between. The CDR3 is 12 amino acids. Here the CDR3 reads CASSHPNSPLHF. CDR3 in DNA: TGTGCCAGCAGCCACCCTAACTCACCCCTCCACTTT. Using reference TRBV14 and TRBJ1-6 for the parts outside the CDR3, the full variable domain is EAGVTQFPSHSVIEKGQTVTLRCDPISGHDNLYWYRRVMGKEIKFLLHFVKESKQDESGMPNNRFLAERTGGTYSTLKVQPAELEDSGVYFCASSHPNSPLHFGNGTRLTVT.

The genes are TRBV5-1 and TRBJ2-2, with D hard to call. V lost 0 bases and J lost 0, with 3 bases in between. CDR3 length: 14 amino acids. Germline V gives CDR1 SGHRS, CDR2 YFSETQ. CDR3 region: CASSLDPNTGELFF. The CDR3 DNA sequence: TGCGCCAGCAGCTTGGACCCGAACACCGGGGAGCTGTTTTTT.

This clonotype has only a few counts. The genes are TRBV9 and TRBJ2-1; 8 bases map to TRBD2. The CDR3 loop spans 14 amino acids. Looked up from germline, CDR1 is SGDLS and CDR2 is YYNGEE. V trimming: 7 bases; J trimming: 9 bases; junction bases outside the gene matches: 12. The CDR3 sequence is CASGGGHFGSEQFF. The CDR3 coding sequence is TGTGCCAGCGGCGGGGGGCACTTTGGAAGTGAGCAGTTCTTC. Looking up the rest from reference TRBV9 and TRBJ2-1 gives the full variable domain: DSGVTQTPKHLITATGQRVTLRCSPRSGDLSVYWYQQSLDQGLQFLIQYYNGEERAKGNILERFSAQQFPDLHSELNLSSLELGDSALYFCASGGGHFGSEQFFGPGTRLTVL.

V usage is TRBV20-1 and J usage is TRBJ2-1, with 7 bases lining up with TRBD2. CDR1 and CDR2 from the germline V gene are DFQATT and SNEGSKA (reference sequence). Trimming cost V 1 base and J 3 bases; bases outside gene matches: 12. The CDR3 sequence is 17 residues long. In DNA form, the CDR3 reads TGCAGTGCTAGAGCCACCTTATTAGGGAGGGACTACAATGAGCAGTTCTTC. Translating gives CSARATLLGRDYNEQFF.

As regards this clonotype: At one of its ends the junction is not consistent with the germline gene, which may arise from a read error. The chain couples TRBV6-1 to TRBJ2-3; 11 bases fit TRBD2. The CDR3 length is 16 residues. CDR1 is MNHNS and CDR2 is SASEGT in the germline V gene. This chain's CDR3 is CASRTTSGGRTETQYF. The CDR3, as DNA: TGTGCCAGCAGGACAACTAGCGGGGGACGCACAGAGACGCAGTATTTT.

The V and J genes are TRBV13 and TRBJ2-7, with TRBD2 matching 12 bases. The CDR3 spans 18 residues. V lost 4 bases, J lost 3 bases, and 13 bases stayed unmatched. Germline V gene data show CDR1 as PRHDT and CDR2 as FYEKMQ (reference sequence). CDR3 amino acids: CASSSRQRLAGGFYEQYF. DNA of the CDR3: TGTGCCAGCAGCTCTCGTCAGCGGCTAGCGGGGGGGTTCTACGAGCAGTACTTC.

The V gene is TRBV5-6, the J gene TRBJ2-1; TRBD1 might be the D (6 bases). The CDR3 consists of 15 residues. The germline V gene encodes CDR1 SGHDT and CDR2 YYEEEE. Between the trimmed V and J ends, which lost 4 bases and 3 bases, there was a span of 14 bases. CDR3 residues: CASSVQGFDYNEQFF. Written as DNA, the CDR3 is TGTGCCAGCAGCGTGCAGGGGTTCGACTACAATGAGCAGTTCTTC.